Below are 8 T cell receptor beta chains sequenced from a single sample in a study of TIL therapy for anti-PD-1-resistant metastatic lung cancer. The libraries were made with immunoSEQ v3. TCRdb keeps only in-frame clones here, not all; method: immunoSEQ multiplex PCR. The top ten clones hold just under 3% of a sample with 50,000 to 65,000 clones, roughly four fifths of them seen once. Sample time point: pre-treatment sample, taken before nivolumab and TIL therapy. This specimen was blood, taken at baseline. Every receptor here comes from a person between 30 and 80 years old with non-small cell lung cancer.

J is TRBJ2-7 and V is TRBV5-4; possibly TRBD1 for D (6 bases). V was shortened by 5 bases and J by 1 base, with 10 bases between the two germline ends. Germline V gives CDR1 SGHNT, CDR2 YYREEE (reference sequence). This CDR3 is 13 amino acids long. DNA of the CDR3: TGTGCCAGCAGAACACAGGGATCCTACGAGCAGTACTTC. Its protein is CASRTQGSYEQYF.

The V and J genes are TRBV7-3 and TRBJ2-3; D may correspond to TRBD1 or TRBD2 (6 bases each). This CDR3 has 15 amino acids. The germline V gene encodes CDR1 SGHTA and CDR2 FQGTGA. V was pared by 5 bases and J by 4 bases, with 16 bases between. CDR3 in amino acids: CASSPGGGLPDTQYF. CDR3 bases: TGTGCCAGCAGCCCCGGAGGGGGGTTACCAGATACGCAGTATTTT.

The sample holds a few counts of this clone. The V and J genes are TRBV7-7 and TRBJ2-1; D gene ambiguous. The germline V and J ends were trimmed by 6 bases and 8 bases, with 11 bases remaining between them. The CDR3 runs to 12 residues. Germline-derived CDR1 and CDR2 are SSHAT and FNYEAQ (reference sequence). CDR3 protein: CASRPRAHEQFF. The CDR3 DNA follows: TGTGCCAGCAGACCACGGGCACATGAGCAGTTCTTC. The whole variable domain, remainder taken from reference TRBV7-7 and TRBJ2-1, is GAGVSQSPRYKVTKRGQDVTLRCDPISSHATLYWYQQALGQGPEFLTYFNYEAQPDKSGLPSDRFSAERPEGSISTLTIQRTEQRDSAMYRCASRPRAHEQFFGPGTRLTVL.

The V gene is TRBV4-3, the J gene TRBJ2-7, with 7 positions matching TRBD2. CDR1 and CDR2 from the germline V gene are LGHNA and YSLEER. This CDR3 is 15 amino acids long. V trimming: 0 bases; J trimming: 6 bases; junction bases outside the gene matches: 8. In DNA form, the CDR3 reads TGCGCCAGCAGCCAAGATCGGGGAGGGGAGGTCGAGCAGTACTTC. This encodes CASSQDRGGEVEQYF.

This rearrangement joins TRBV4-3 to TRBJ2-5; D is unclear. V lost 2 bases and J 0 bases, leaving 4 bases between the germline ends. From germline, CDR1 is LGHNA and CDR2 YSLEER. The CDR3 consists of 13 residues. The CDR3 DNA sequence: TGCGCCAGCAGCCAAAACCACCAAGAGACCCAGTACTTC. Its protein is CASSQNHQETQYF.

By sample fraction, this clone is medium-sized (0.01 to 0.1%). This chain links TRBV10-3 with TRBJ2-7; a possible D gene is TRBD2 (5 bases). CDR1 is ENHRY, CDR2 SYGVKD, per germline. V was trimmed by 2 bases and J by 2 bases, leaving 13 bases between them. The CDR3 is 15 amino acids. CDR3 coding DNA: TGTGCCATCAGTGAGAGGGCGGGCACCACCTACGAGCAGTACTTC. Its translation is CAISERAGTTYEQYF.

The CDR3 DNA is TGTGCCAGCAGCTTATCAGGGACAATCCAAAATGAGCAGTTCTTC. Its translation: CASSLSGTIQNEQFF. V usage is TRBV11-1 and J usage is TRBJ2-1, with TRBD1 as a possible D gene (6 bases). The V and J ends lost 2 bases and 7 bases respectively, with 15 bases between them. Germline CDR1 reads SGHAT; CDR2 reads FQDESV (reference sequence). CDR3 length: 15 residues.

This chain uses TRBV29-1 with TRBJ2-2; D unclear. The V and J ends lost 6 bases and 6 bases respectively, with 8 bases between them. Germline CDR1 and CDR2: SQVTM and ANQGSEA. This CDR3 has 11 amino acids. CDR3 sequence: CSVRLSGELFF. CDR3 in DNA: TGCAGCGTACGGCTGTCCGGGGAGCTGTTTTTT.